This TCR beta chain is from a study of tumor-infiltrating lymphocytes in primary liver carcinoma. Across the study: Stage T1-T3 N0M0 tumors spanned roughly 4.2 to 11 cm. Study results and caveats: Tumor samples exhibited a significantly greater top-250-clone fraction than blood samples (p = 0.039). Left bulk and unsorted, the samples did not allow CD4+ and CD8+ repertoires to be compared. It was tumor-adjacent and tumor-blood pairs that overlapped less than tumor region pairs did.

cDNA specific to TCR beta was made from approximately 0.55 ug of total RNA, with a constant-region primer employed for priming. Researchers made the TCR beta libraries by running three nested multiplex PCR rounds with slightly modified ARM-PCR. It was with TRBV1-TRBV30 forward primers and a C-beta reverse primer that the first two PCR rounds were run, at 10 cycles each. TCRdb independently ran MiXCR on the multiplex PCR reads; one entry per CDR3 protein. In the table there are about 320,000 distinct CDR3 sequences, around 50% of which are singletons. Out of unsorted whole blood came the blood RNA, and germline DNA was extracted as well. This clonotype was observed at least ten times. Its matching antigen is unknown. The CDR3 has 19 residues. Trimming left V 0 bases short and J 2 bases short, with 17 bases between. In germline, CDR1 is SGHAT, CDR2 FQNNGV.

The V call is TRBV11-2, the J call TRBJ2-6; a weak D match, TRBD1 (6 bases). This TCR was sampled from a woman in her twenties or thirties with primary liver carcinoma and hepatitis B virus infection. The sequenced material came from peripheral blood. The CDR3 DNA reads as TGTGCCAGCAGCTTAGATTTGGGCAGGGGATTGCCTGGGGCCAACGTCCTGACTTTC. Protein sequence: CASSLDLGRGLPGANVLTF.